This T cell receptor beta chain was documented in a study of blood T cell repertoires in COVID-19. Overall study context: From the United States, Italy and Spain came samples of acute and convalescent COVID-19.

Trimming at V came to 3 bases and at J to 9 bases, leaving 5 bases not matched to a gene. Germline V lookup: CDR1 KGHSH, CDR2 LQKENI. The CDR3 is 13 residues long. Cohort 3 donors were reported recovered after two negative PCRs, clearance, or symptom resolution. Original processing notes: Estimated nucleated cell counts came from reference gene primer amplification. The table came from immunoSEQ multiplex PCR; TCRdb's copy has only in-frame clones and leaves some out. For V, J and clone size, that table is used; D and trimming come from the DNA. The sample has roughly 150,000 clones; under 90% are singletons.

The sequencing sample was made of PBMCs or T cells enriched from blood (not recorded which). The rearrangement joins TRBV18 to TRBJ2-1, with 7 nucleotides matching TRBD1. The sequence came from a woman in her sixties or seventies who had recovered from COVID-19. The CDR3 nucleotides are TGTGCCAGCTCACCGGGACAGTTGGGTGAGCAGTTCTTC. Its translation is CASSPGQLGEQFF.